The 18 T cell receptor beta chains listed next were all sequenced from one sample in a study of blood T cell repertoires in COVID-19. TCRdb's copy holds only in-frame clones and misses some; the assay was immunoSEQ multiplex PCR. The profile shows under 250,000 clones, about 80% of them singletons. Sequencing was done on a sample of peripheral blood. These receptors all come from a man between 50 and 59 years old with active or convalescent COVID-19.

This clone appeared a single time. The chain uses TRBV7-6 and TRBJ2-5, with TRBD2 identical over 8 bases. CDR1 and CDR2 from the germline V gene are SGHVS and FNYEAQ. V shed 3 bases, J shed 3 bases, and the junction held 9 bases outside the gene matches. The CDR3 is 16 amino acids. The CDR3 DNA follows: TGTGCCAGCAGCTTCACGGGGGGGCCAAGTAAAGAGACCCAGTACTTC. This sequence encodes CASSFTGGPSKETQYF.

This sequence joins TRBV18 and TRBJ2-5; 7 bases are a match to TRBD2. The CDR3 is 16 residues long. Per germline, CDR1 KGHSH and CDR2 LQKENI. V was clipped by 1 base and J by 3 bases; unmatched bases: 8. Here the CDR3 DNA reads TGTGCCAGCTCACCACGGGTGTCCCTAGCGGAAGAGACCCAGTACTTC. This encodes CASSPRVSLAEETQYF.

The CDR3 is CASSLGTGVNEKLFF. The CDR3 DNA is TGCGCCAGCAGCTTGGGGACAGGGGTAAACGAAAAACTGTTTTTT. The chain combines TRBV5-1 with TRBJ1-4; 9 nucleotides line up with TRBD1. Per germline, CDR1 SGHRS and CDR2 YFSETQ. The CDR3 spans 15 residues. Losses at the gene ends were 0 bases for V and 8 bases for J; bases not matched to a gene: 5. Full variable domain (rest looked up from reference TRBV5-1 and TRBJ1-4): KAGVTQTPRYLIKTRGQQVTLSCSPISGHRSVSWYQQTPGQGLQFLFEYFSETQRNKGNFPGRFSGRQFSNSRSEMNVSTLELGDSALYLCASSLGTGVNEKLFFGSGTQLSVL.

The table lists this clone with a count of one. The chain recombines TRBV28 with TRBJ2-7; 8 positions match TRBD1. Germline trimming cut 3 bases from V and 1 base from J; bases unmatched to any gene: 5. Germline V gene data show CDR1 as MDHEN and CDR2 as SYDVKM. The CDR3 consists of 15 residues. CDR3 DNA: TGTGCCAGCAGTTTCCCCCAGGGGGCGTCCTACGAGCAGTACTTC. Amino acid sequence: CASSFPQGASYEQYF. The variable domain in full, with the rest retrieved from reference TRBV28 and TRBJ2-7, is DVKVTQSSRYLVKRTGEKVFLECVQDMDHENMFWYRQDPGLGLRLIYFSYDVKMKEKGDIPEGYSVSREKKERFSLILESASTNQTSMYLCASSFPQGASYEQYFGPGTRLTVT.

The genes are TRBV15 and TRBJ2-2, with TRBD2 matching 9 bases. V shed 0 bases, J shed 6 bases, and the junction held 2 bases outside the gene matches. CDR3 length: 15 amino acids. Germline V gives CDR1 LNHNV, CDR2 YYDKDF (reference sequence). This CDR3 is CATSRERLAAGELFF. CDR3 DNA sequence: TGTGCCACCAGCAGAGAACGACTAGCGGCCGGGGAGCTGTTTTTT.

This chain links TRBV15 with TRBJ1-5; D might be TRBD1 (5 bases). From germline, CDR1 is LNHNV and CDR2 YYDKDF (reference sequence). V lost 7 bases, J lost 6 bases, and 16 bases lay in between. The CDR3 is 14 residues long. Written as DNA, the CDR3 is TGTGCCACCAAGAAACAAAGGGGAACTCAGCCCCAGCATTTT. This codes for CATKKQRGTQPQHF.

Here the CDR3 reads CASSLSGGAYEQYF. The CDR3 DNA reads as TGTGCCAGCAGTTTATCCGGCGGGGCCTACGAGCAGTACTTC. The chain employs TRBV28 and TRBJ2-7, with TRBD2 as a possible D gene (6 bases). Looked up from germline, CDR1 is MDHEN and CDR2 is SYDVKM. V was pared by 1 base and J by 2 bases, with 9 bases between. The CDR3 length is 14 residues.

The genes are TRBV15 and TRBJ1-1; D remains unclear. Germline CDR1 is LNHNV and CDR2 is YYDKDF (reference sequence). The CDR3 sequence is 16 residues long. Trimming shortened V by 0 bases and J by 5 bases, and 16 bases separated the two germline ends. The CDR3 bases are TGTGCCACCAGCAGAGATCCAACGGGGAGAGGGACTGAAGCTTTCTTT. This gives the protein CATSRDPTGRGTEAFF.

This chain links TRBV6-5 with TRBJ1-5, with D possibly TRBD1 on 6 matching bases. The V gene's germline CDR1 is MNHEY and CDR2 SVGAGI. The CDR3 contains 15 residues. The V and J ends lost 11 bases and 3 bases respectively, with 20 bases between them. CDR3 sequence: CAGGASLRNNQPQHF. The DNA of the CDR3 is TGTGCCGGGGGGGCGTCGTTGCGGAACAATCAGCCCCAGCATTTT.

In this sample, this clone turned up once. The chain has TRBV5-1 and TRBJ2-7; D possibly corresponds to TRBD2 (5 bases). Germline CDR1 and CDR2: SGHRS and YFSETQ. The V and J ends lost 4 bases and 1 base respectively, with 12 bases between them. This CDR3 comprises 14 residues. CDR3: CASSPGGGSYEQYF. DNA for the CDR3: TGCGCCAGCAGCCCCGGAGGCGGATCCTACGAGCAGTACTTC.

This CDR3 is CASSLGQSGNTIYF. In DNA, the CDR3 is TGTGCCAGCAGCCTCGGACAATCCGGAAACACCATATATTTT. This sequence joins TRBV7-9 and TRBJ1-3; possibly TRBD1 for D (5 bases). The V gene lost 5 bases and the J gene lost 4 bases, with 12 bases spanning the gap. This CDR3 contains 14 residues. Germline-derived CDR1 and CDR2 are SEHNR and FQNEAQ (reference sequence).

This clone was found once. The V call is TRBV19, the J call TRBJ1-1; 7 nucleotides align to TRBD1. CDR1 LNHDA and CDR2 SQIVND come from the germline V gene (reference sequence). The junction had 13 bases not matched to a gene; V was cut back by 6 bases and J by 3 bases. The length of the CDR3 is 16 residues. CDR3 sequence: CASSSTGTVTDTEAFF. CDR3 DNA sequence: TGTGCCAGTAGCTCCACCGGGACAGTGACGGACACTGAAGCTTTCTTT.

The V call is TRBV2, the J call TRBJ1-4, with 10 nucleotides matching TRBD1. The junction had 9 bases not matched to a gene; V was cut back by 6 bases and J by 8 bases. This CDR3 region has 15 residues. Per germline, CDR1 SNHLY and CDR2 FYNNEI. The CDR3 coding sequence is TGTGCCAGCAGCCGCGACAGGGGGCGGGTGGAAAAACTGTTTTTT. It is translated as CASSRDRGRVEKLFF.

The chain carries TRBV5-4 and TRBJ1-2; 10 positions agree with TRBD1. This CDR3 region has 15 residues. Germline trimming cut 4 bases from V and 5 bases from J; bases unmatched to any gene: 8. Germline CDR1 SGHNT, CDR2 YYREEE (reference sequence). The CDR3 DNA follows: TGTGCCAGCAGCGTGGGACAGGGGCTAGGGTATGGCTACACCTTC. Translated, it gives CASSVGQGLGYGYTF.

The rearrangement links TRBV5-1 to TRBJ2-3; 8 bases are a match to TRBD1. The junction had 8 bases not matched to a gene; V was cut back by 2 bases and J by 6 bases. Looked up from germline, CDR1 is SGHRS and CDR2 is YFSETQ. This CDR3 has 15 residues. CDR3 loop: CASSLDRGSHDTQYF. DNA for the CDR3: TGCGCCAGCAGCTTAGACAGGGGATCTCACGATACGCAGTATTTT.

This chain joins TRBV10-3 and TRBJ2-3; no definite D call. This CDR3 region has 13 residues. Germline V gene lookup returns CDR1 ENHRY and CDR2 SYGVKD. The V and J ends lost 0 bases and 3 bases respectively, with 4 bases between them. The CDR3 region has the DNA TGTGCCATCAGTGAGTCGAGGACAGATACGCAGTATTTT. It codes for CAISESRTDTQYF.

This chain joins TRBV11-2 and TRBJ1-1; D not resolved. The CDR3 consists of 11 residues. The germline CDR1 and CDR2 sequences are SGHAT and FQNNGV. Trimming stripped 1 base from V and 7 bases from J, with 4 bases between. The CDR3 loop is CASSLAGEAFF. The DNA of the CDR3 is TGTGCCAGCAGCTTAGCCGGTGAAGCTTTCTTT.

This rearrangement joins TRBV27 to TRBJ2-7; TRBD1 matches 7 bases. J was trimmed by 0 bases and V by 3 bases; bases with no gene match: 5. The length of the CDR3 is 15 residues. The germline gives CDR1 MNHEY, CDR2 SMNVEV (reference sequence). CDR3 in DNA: TGTGCCAGCAGTTTTAAACAGGGGCCCTCCTACGAGCAGTACTTC. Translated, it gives CASSFKQGPSYEQYF.